This T cell receptor beta chain was found in a study of blood T cells in healthy people across ages. A remark on this clonotype: Its antigen remains unknown.

A second PCR, run for about 7 to 11 cycles, used a sample-barcoded 5' primer plus a J-beta primer mix. All samples gave at least 2.5 million CDR3-containing paired-end reads. Via MiXCR, TCRdb re-called the 5' RACE reads, giving one row per CDR3 protein. The table includes 700,000 to 900,000 distinct CDR3 sequences, 20% to 30% detected once. Study results and caveats: Because donor CMV status was unknown, expanded clonotype changes were possibly confounded. A strong correlation between TCR beta diversity and naive T cell percentage was seen.

The sample also formed part of further work on T cells of mothers and their children.

This clonotype was obtained from a boy younger than 18 in good health. Sequenced material: blood.

The DNA of the CDR3 is TGTGCCAGCACTGGGACAGGGGAGACCCAGTACTTC. Translated: CASTGTGETQYF. This chain connects TRBV6-6 to TRBJ2-5, with 9 bases identical to TRBD1. J was trimmed by 5 bases and V by 7 bases; bases with no gene match: 2. The CDR3 has 12 residues. Germline V gene data show CDR1 as MNHNY and CDR2 as SVGAGI (reference sequence).